The T cell receptor (beta chain) under discussion was sequenced for a study of a mutant IDH1 vaccine in newly diagnosed glioma. Overall study: Of the patients given treatment, approximately 60% were male and approximately 40% were female, and a mean age of roughly 40 years was recorded. Receipt of radiotherapy, temozolomide, or both preceded the study, and most received both.

Comments on this clone: Its antigen is still unknown.

Time point given: week 5, during vaccination. Each vaccine dose was 300 ug of mutant IDH1 20-mer peptide, with topical imiquimod. Each astrocytoma in the donors was new, WHO grade 3 or 4, IDH1-mutant and ATRX-lost. Findings and limits, study-wide: Apparently, pseudoprogression bore no relation to changes among the top peripheral T cell clonotypes.

CDR1 is LGHNA, CDR2 YSLEER, per germline. This CDR3 is 16 amino acids long. The V and J ends lost 0 bases and 3 bases respectively, with 15 bases between them. Sequencing was performed with immunoSEQ multiplex PCR; in TCRdb, only in-frame clones are kept and a portion is missing. The sample contains approximately 51,000 clones, around four fifths of which appear only once. The receptor was isolated from a middle-aged woman with glioma. This rearrangement joins TRBV4-3 to TRBJ2-7, with D tentatively TRBD2 (6 bases). This specimen was PBMCs, taken from a glioma patient whose treatment included an IDH1 peptide vaccine. The CDR3 region has the DNA TGCGCCAGCAGCCAAGATGGTTTCGGGGGTTTCTACGAGCAGTACTTC. Residues: CASSQDGFGGFYEQYF.